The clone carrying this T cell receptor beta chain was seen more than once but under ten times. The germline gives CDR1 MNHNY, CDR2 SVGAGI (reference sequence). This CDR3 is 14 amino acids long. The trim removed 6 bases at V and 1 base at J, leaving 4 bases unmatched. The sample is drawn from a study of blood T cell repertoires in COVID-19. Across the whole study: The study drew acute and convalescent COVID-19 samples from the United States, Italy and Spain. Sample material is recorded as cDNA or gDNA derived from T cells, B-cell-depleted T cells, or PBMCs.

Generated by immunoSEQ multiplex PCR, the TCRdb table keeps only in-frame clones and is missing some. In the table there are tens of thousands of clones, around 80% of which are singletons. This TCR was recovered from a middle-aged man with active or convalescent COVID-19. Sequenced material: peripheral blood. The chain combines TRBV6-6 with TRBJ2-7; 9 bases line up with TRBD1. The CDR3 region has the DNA TGTGCCAGCAGCGGGACAGGGAAGTCCTACGAGCAGTACTTC. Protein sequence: CASSGTGKSYEQYF.